Listed below are T cell receptor beta chains from one sample, sequenced in a study of T-cell memory formation after mild COVID-19. Each CDR3 protein gets one entry after TCRdb re-called the 5' RACE reads with MiXCR. The repertoire holds under 300,000 distinct CDR3 sequences, with around a tenth as singletons. The sample taken for sequencing was PBMCs or a T cell subset sorted from them (not recorded which). These receptor sequences come from a man younger than 35 who had mild COVID-19 (a few samples of this study predate the infection). Cell type and time point are not known. CDR3s include the opening cysteine and the closing phenylalanine or tryptophan. Fields, in order: CDR3 length, clone size, V gene, D gene, J gene, CDR3 DNA, CDR3 protein. The D gene is left open where the match is weak. Clone size is not always given. Where it is, it says once, few, many or a class for expanded clones.

>15|NA|TRBV9|NA|TRBJ2-5
TGTGCCAGCAGCGTAGCTAACCGAGACTGGGAGACCCAGTACTTC
CASSVANRDWETQYF
>14|NA|TRBV4-3|TRBD1|TRBJ1-2
TGCGCCAGCAGCCCGACAGGGGCTGGCTATGGCTACACCTTC
CASSPTGAGYGYTF
>14|NA|TRBV7-2|NA|TRBJ1-1
TGTGCCAGCAGCATCTACACCCAGGGGAAGGTAGCTTTCTTT
CASSIYTQGKVAFF
>16|few|TRBV4-3|NA|TRBJ2-7
TGCGCCAGCAGCCAAGATTATCAGGGGGGATTTTACGAGCAGTACTTC
CASSQDYQGGFYEQYF
>15|NA|TRBV5-1|NA|TRBJ1-5
TGCGCCAGCAGCTTGGGGGTGGATAGCAGACAGCCCCAGCATTTT
CASSLGVDSRQPQHF
>12|once|TRBV6-6|NA|TRBJ1-6
TGTGCCAGCAGTTCTCAGGGTTCACCCCTCCACTTT
CASSSQGSPLHF
>15|few|TRBV19|NA|TRBJ2-3
TGTGCCAGTAAGTTGACGGCGATTAGCACAGATACGCAGTATTTT
CASKLTAISTDTQYF
>16|few|TRBV3-1|TRBD1|TRBJ2-1
TGTGCCAGCAGCCCTCCCGGCAGGGGGTACTACAATGAGCAGTTCTTC
CASSPPGRGYYNEQFF
>16|many|TRBV20-1|NA|TRBJ1-6
TGCAGTGCTAGAGAGGGACCCGGAGCCGGGAATTCACCCCTCCACTTT
CSAREGPGAGNSPLHF
>13|few|TRBV19|TRBD2|TRBJ2-3
TGTGCCAGTAGAGCGGGGGTGGAAGATACGCAGTATTTT
CASRAGVEDTQYF